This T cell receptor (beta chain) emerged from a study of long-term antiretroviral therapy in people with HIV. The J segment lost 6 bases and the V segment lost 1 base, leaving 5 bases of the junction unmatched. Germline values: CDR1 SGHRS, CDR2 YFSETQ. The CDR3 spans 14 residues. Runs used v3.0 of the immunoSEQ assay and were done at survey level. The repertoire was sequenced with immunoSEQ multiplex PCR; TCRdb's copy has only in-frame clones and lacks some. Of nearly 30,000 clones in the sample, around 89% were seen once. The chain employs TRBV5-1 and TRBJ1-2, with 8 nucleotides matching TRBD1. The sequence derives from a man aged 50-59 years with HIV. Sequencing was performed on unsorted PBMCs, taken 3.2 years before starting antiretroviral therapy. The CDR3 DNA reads TGCGCCAGCAGCTTGCCCAGGGGGCCGGATGGCTACACCTTC. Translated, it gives CASSLPRGPDGYTF.